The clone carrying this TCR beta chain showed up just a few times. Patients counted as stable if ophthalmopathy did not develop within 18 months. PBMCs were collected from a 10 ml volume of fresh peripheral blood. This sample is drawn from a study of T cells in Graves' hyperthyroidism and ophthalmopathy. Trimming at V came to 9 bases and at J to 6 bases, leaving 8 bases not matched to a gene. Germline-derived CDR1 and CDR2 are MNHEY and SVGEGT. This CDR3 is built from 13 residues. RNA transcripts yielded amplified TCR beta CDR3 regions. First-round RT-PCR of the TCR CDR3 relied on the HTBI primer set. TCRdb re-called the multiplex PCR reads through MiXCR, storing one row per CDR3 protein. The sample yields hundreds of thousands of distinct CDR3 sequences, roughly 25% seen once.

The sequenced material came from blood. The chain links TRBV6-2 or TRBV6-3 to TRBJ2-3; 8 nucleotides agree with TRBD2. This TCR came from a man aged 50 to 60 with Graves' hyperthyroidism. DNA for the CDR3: TGTGCCAGGGCTAGCGGGCCCTACGATACGCAGTATTTT. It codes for CARASGPYDTQYF.